This TCR beta chain is from a study of shared clonotypes between healthy human individuals. CD8 cells regarded as naive lacked CD45RO, were positively chosen for CCR7, and omitted terminally differentiated effector memory CD45RA+ cells. Germline lookup yields CDR1 SQVTM and CDR2 ANQGSEA. J lost 1 base, V lost 7 bases, and 4 bases had no gene match. The CDR3 consists of 13 residues. Some clones are missing from TCRdb's copy, which holds only in-frame ones; the method was immunoSEQ multiplex PCR. The sample shows around 2.1 million clones, about 92% of them seen only once. The chain employs TRBV29-1 and TRBJ1-1; TRBD1 matches 9 bases. This receptor was taken from a man aged 18 to 30 in good health. Some clones in this sample may be carry-over from other donors' samples. Input material: naive CD8+ T cells from PBMCs. CDR3: CSAGTGRNTEAFF. CDR3 coding DNA: TGCAGCGCCGGGACAGGGAGGAACACTGAAGCTTTCTTT.